Presented here are 21 T cell receptor beta chains from one specimen sequenced in a study of T cells in Graves' hyperthyroidism and ophthalmopathy. Amplification targeted TCR beta CDR3 regions from RNA transcripts. TCR CDR3 underwent first-round RT-PCR with the HTBI primer set. A single record per CDR3 protein comes from TCRdb applying MiXCR to the multiplex PCR reads. Among 300,000 to 450,000 distinct CDR3 sequences listed, around 13% were seen once. Sequenced sample: blood. These receptor sequences come from a woman aged 55 to 70 with Graves' hyperthyroidism.

This clonotype was seen ten or more times. The chain has TRBV2 and TRBJ2-3, with 9 bases matching TRBD2. The J segment lost 6 bases and the V segment lost 1 base, leaving 5 bases of the junction unmatched. CDR3 length: 15 amino acids. Germline assignment: CDR1 SNHLY and CDR2 FYNNEI. The CDR3 loop reads CASSEDETSGDTQYF. The CDR3 nucleotides are TGTGCCAGCAGTGAAGACGAGACTAGCGGTGATACGCAGTATTTT.

The sample holds a few counts of this clonotype. The J gene is TRBJ2-5, the V gene TRBV3-1; D unresolved. Trimming removed 1 base at V and 5 bases at J, with 14 bases between. The germline gives CDR1 LGHDT, CDR2 YNNKEL (reference sequence). CDR3 length equals 15 residues. In nucleotides, the CDR3 is TGTGCCAGCAGCCAAGGATTCTCCACTGCTGAGACCCAGTACTTC. The encoded protein is CASSQGFSTAETQYF.

The table lists this clonotype with many counts. This chain joins TRBV10-2 and TRBJ2-7; D possibly corresponds to TRBD2 (6 bases). CDR1 and CDR2 from the germline V gene are WSHSY and SAAADI. Trimming stripped 6 bases from V and 1 base from J, with 13 bases between. The CDR3 loop spans 14 amino acids. The CDR3 loop is CASRARGGSYEQYF. Here the CDR3 DNA reads TGCGCCAGCAGGGCCCGTGGGGGGTCCTACGAGCAGTACTTC.

This chain links TRBV5-1 with TRBJ1-4, with unresolved D. The CDR3 extends over 15 amino acids. CDR1 is SGHRS, CDR2 YFSETQ, per germline. The ends were cut back, 4 bases at V and 8 bases at J, with 18 bases in the middle. CDR3 sequence (DNA): TGCGCCAGCAGCCCAAGTCCGGGAGGGTTAGAAAAACTGTTTTTT. Translating gives CASSPSPGGLEKLFF.

This clonotype has at least ten counts. J is TRBJ2-5 and V is TRBV7-9; possibly TRBD2 for D (6 bases). Germline V gives CDR1 SEHNR, CDR2 FQNEAQ (reference sequence). CDR3 length: 14 residues. Trimming took 0 bases from V and 2 from J, leaving 7 bases between them. CDR3 protein: CASSLAGGQETQYF. CDR3 in DNA: TGTGCCAGCAGCTTAGCGGGAGGTCAAGAGACCCAGTACTTC.

The CDR3 sequence is CASSKTPYEQYF. The CDR3 bases are TGTGCCAGCAGTAAGACTCCCTACGAGCAGTACTTC. V gene TRBV6-1 combines with J gene TRBJ2-7, with unresolved D. CDR1 and CDR2 (germline): MNHNS, SASEGT. Between the trimmed V and J ends, which lost 5 bases and 2 bases, there was a span of 7 bases. CDR3 length: 12 amino acids.

With respect to this clonotype: This may stem from a read error, because a much larger clone lies one nucleotide away. The genes are TRBV27 and TRBJ2-1; TRBD2 agrees at 10 bases. Germline V gene data show CDR1 as MNHEY and CDR2 as SMNVEV (reference sequence). V trimming: 3 bases; J trimming: 7 bases; junction bases outside the gene matches: 3. The CDR3 loop spans 14 amino acids. The CDR3 loop is CASSFSGRDNEQFF. CDR3 sequence (DNA): TGTGCCAGCAGTTTCAGCGGGAGGGATAATGAGCAGTTCTTC.

This clonotype was observed many times. The genes are TRBV28 and TRBJ2-5; 7 nucleotides align to TRBD2. The CDR3 runs 14 residues. V was clipped by 3 bases and J by 7 bases; unmatched bases: 8. Germline V lookup: CDR1 MDHEN, CDR2 SYDVKM. The CDR3 loop is CASSFAAGDVTQYF. The CDR3 region has the DNA TGTGCCAGCAGTTTTGCGGCGGGAGACGTGACCCAGTACTTC.

Only a few counts were recorded for this clonotype. The chain couples TRBV5-1 to TRBJ1-2; TRBD1 matches at 12 bases. The V and J ends lost 6 bases and 7 bases, in that order; junction bases with no gene match: 7. This CDR3 is built from 14 residues. Germline CDR1 and CDR2: SGHRS and YFSETQ. This CDR3 reads CASNSGTGGLGYTF. The CDR3 coding sequence is TGCGCCAGCAACTCCGGGACAGGGGGCCTTGGCTACACCTTC.

This clonotype was observed at least ten times. The chain employs TRBV20-1 and TRBJ1-5; possible D gene TRBD1, 5 bases. The CDR3 loop spans 13 amino acids. V was trimmed by 5 bases and J by 4 bases, leaving 12 bases between them. Germline V lookup: CDR1 DFQATT, CDR2 SNEGSKA (reference sequence). The CDR3 sequence: CSALKGFNQPQHF. The CDR3 DNA is TGCAGTGCTCTAAAGGGGTTTAATCAGCCCCAGCATTTT.

The sample holds many counts of this clonotype. This sequence joins TRBV11-1 and TRBJ2-2, with D tentatively TRBD1 (5 bases). The CDR3 has 16 amino acids. Germline-derived CDR1 and CDR2 are SGHAT and FQDESV (reference sequence). Trimming pared 5 bases from V and 4 bases from J, leaving 17 bases between. As DNA, the CDR3 is TGTGCCAGCAGCCCTTTTCGGACACTCAGCACCGGGGAGCTGTTTTTT. As protein: CASSPFRTLSTGELFF.

This clonotype appeared many times. The chain combines TRBV11-3 with TRBJ2-3, with 7 bases fitting TRBD2. V dropped 2 bases and J dropped 2; count of bases not matched to a gene: 13. The CDR3 runs to 18 residues. CDR1 is SGHNT and CDR2 is YENEEA in the germline V gene. CDR3 residues: CASSLLRLAGRNTDTQYF. DNA for the CDR3: TGTGCCAGCAGCTTATTGCGGCTAGCCGGGAGGAACACAGATACGCAGTATTTT.

This clonotype appeared a few times. This chain joins TRBV20-1 and TRBJ2-5; 7 nucleotides align to TRBD2. Germline V gene sequence: CDR1 DFQATT, CDR2 SNEGSKA (reference sequence). The CDR3 totals 14 residues. Trimming took 6 bases from V and 4 from J; bases not matched to a gene: 11. The CDR3: CSAAPQGGRETQYF. DNA for the CDR3: TGCAGTGCCGCCCCCCAGGGAGGGAGAGAGACCCAGTACTTC.

Many counts were recorded for this clonotype. This chain uses TRBV11-2 with TRBJ2-5, with D perhaps matching TRBD1 (6 bases). CDR3 length equals 16 residues. The germline V gene encodes CDR1 SGHAT and CDR2 FQNNGV. Trimming cost V 5 bases and J 2 bases, with 18 bases left between them. DNA of the CDR3: TGTGCCAGCAGCCCAGACCCAGGGGCAGGTCAAGAGACCCAGTACTTC. Translation: CASSPDPGAGQETQYF. Full variable domain (remainder filled in from reference TRBV11-2 and TRBJ2-5): EAGVAQSPRYKIIEKRQSVAFWCNPISGHATLYWYQQILGQGPKLLIQFQNNGVVDDSQLPKDRFSAERLKGVDSTLKIQPAKLEDSAVYLCASSPDPGAGQETQYFGPGTRLLVL.

This clonotype was detected ten times or more. The V gene is TRBV20-1, the J gene TRBJ1-1; 7 bases match TRBD1. The CDR3 runs 15 residues. CDR1 is DFQATT, CDR2 SNEGSKA, per germline (reference sequence). V was pared by 6 bases and J by 1 base, with 11 bases of the junction left unmatched. The CDR3 sequence is CSAAEMSGGNTEAFF. DNA of the CDR3: TGCAGTGCAGCGGAAATGTCAGGGGGGAACACTGAAGCTTTCTTT.

This clonotype was seen a few times. An end of the junction does not agree with germline; a read error may underlie this. The rearrangement joins TRBV10-3 to TRBJ2-5; D gene ambiguous. This CDR3 region has 13 residues. Germline values: CDR1 ENHRY, CDR2 SYGVKD. CDR3 protein: CDISESSQETQYF. In DNA, the CDR3 is TGTGACATCAGTGAAAGCAGCCAAGAGACCCAGTACTTC.

The chain couples TRBV7-9 to TRBJ2-3; perhaps TRBD1 as D (5 bases). Trimming removed 5 bases at V and 4 bases at J, with 16 bases between. This CDR3 region has 15 residues. Germline CDR1 reads SEHNR; CDR2 reads FQNEAQ (reference sequence). As DNA, the CDR3 is TGTGCCAGCAGCACCCCAGGGTTTCCCCCAGATACGCAGTATTTT. Residues: CASSTPGFPPDTQYF.

This clonotype has only a few counts. This chain links TRBV19 with TRBJ2-2; D is perhaps TRBD1 (6 bases). Germline CDR1 reads LNHDA; CDR2 reads SQIVND (reference sequence). This CDR3 comprises 15 residues. V was trimmed by 7 bases and J by 1 base, leaving 13 bases between them. The CDR3 DNA is TGTGCCAGTACTCCGGGACACAGGAACACCGGGGAGCTGTTTTTT. Translating gives CASTPGHRNTGELFF.

At least ten counts were recorded for this clonotype. The chain has TRBV6-1 and TRBJ2-7; D remains ambiguous. Germline V lookup: CDR1 MNHNS, CDR2 SASEGT. The length of the CDR3 is 13 residues. Trimming removed 10 bases at V and 2 bases at J, with 15 bases between. The CDR3 region is CATRPGGTYEQYF. The CDR3 bases are TGTGCCACCAGACCGGGTGGTACCTACGAGCAGTACTTC.

This clonotype was counted ten times or more. The V gene is TRBV4-1, the J gene TRBJ2-7; D is perhaps TRBD1 or TRBD2 (6 bases each). Deletions cut 4 bases from V and 5 bases from J, with 18 bases between. The CDR3 contains 15 residues. CDR1 is MGHRA and CDR2 is YSYEKL in the germline V gene. The CDR3 DNA reads TGCGCCAGCAGCCGCGGGACTGGGGGCAACGACGAGCAGTACTTC. This encodes CASSRGTGGNDEQYF.

This clonotype was seen repeatedly, ten times or more. The chain combines TRBV28 with TRBJ2-3; 14 bases match TRBD2. CDR3 length: 17 residues. V shed 9 bases and J 2 bases; nucleotides not matched to a gene: 10. CDR1 and CDR2 from the germline V gene are MDHEN and SYDVKM. The chain's CDR3 is CASQRGLAGVYTDTQYF. CDR3 in DNA: TGTGCCAGTCAGCGGGGACTAGCGGGAGTCTACACAGATACGCAGTATTTT.